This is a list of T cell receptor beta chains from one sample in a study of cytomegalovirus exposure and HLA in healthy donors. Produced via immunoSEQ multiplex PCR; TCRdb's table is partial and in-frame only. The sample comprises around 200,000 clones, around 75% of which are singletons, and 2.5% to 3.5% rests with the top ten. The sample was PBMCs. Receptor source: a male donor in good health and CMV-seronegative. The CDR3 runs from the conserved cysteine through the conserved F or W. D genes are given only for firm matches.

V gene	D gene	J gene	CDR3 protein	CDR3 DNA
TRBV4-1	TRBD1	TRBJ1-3	CASSQGQGARGNTIYF	TGCGCCAGCAGCCAGGGACAGGGGGCGCGAGGAAACACCATATATTTT
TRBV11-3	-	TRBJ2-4	CASSRTAPGIQYF	TGTGCCAGCTCCAGGACGGCTCCGGGAATTCAGTACTTC
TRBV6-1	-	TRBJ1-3	CASSEALDSGAYSGNTIYF	TGTGCCAGCAGTGAAGCCTTGGACAGTGGGGCCTACTCTGGAAACACCATATATTTT
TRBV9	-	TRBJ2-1	CASSVSRLAYNEQFF	TGTGCCAGCAGCGTTTCCCGACTCGCCTACAATGAGCAGTTCTTC
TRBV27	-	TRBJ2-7	CASSPSGGSYEQYF	TGTGCCAGCAGTCCATCGGGTGGCTCCTACGAGCAGTACTTC
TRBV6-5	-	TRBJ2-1	CASSWSTGHPLEFF	TGTGCCAGCAGTTGGTCAACAGGGCACCCCTTGGAGTTCTTC
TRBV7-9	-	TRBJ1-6	CASSFDSPLHF	TGTGCCAGCAGCTTCGATTCACCCCTCCACTTT
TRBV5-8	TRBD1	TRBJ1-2	CASSLQGDNGYTF	TGTGCCAGCAGCCTACAGGGGGATAATGGCTACACCTTC
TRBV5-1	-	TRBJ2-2	CASSPGEITGELFF	TGCGCCAGCAGCCCCGGAGAGATCACCGGGGAGCTGTTTTTT
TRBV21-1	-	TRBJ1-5	CASSKRQETYSNQPQHF	TGTGCCAGCAGCAAAAGACAGGAGACGTATAGCAATCAGCCCCAGCATTTT